The 19 T cell receptor beta chains given below trace back to one sample, sequenced in a study of T cells and Merkel cell carcinoma outcomes. Libraries were prepared by immunoSEQ multiplex PCR; TCRdb keeps only in-frame clonotypes and omits some of them. Of 15,000 to 25,000 clones in the sample, approximately 80% were seen once. Material for sequencing was tumor tissue from Merkel cell carcinoma. These receptors were taken from a human donor with Merkel cell carcinoma.

The rearrangement uses TRBV11-3 and TRBJ2-1; the D call may be TRBD1 or TRBD2 (7 bases each). CDR3 length: 14 amino acids. Germline CDR1 reads SGHNT; CDR2 reads YENEEA. Trimming removed 6 bases at V and 5 bases at J, with 14 bases between. The CDR3 sequence: CASSSRGTNNEQFF. The CDR3 region has the DNA TGTGCCAGCAGTTCCAGGGGGACTAACAATGAGCAGTTCTTC.

The chain carries TRBV11-2 and TRBJ1-1; 7 positions match TRBD1. With 6 bases clipped from V and 5 bases from J, the junction kept 12 bases outside the gene matches. The length of the CDR3 is 15 residues. Germline CDR1 and CDR2: SGHAT and FQNNGV. This chain's CDR3 is CASRRQGGVGTEAFF. CDR3 bases: TGTGCCAGCAGACGACAGGGAGGTGTGGGGACTGAAGCTTTCTTT.

The chain couples TRBV5-1 to TRBJ2-2; D may be TRBD1 (6 bases). Trimming removed 4 bases from V and 5 bases from J, with 12 bases in between. Per the germline V gene, CDR1 is SGHRS and CDR2 is YFSETQ. This CDR3 has 14 amino acids. The CDR3, as DNA: TGCGCCAGCAGCCCCCCTAGGGGGACCGGGGAGCTGTTTTTT. It encodes CASSPPRGTGELFF. The full variable domain, with the rest looked up from reference TRBV5-1 and TRBJ2-2, is KAGVTQTPRYLIKTRGQQVTLSCSPISGHRSVSWYQQTPGQGLQFLFEYFSETQRNKGNFPGRFSGRQFSNSRSEMNVSTLELGDSALYLCASSPPRGTGELFFGEGSRLTVL.

This chain uses TRBV29-1 with TRBJ2-1; D may be TRBD1 or TRBD2 (5 bases each). Germline CDR1 is SQVTM and CDR2 is ANQGSEA. The CDR3 contains 11 residues. Trimming left V 3 bases short and J 10 bases short, with 10 bases between. This CDR3 is CSVDRGREQFF. For the CDR3, the DNA is TGCAGCGTTGATCGGGGCAGGGAGCAGTTCTTC.

This clone was found once. The chain is built from TRBV6-5 and TRBJ2-7; 9 nucleotides line up with TRBD1. CDR1 is MNHEY, CDR2 SVGAGI, per germline. Trimming at V came to 6 bases and at J to 4 bases, leaving 4 bases not matched to a gene. The CDR3 covers 13 residues. The CDR3 DNA sequence: TGTGCCAGCAGGATGACAGGGGGATACGAGCAGTACTTC. Residues: CASRMTGGYEQYF.

This clone was observed a single time. This chain joins TRBV6-5 and TRBJ1-3; no clear D. The CDR3 extends over 16 amino acids. Germline CDR1 and CDR2: MNHEY and SVGAGI. V was clipped by 4 bases and J by 0 bases, with 13 bases between them. This CDR3 is CASSSVRPSSGNTIYF. CDR3 nucleotides: TGTGCCAGCAGTTCTGTCCGGCCAAGCTCTGGAAACACCATATATTTT.

The rearrangement links TRBV5-3 to TRBJ2-3; TRBD2 agrees at 9 bases. TRBV5-3 is designated an ORF whose function remains uncertain. The CDR3 contains 17 residues. V lost 2 bases to trimming and J lost 2 bases; unmatched junction nucleotides: 9. CDR3 DNA sequence: TGTGCCAGAAGCTTCTACTGGACTAGCGAGTACACAGATACGCAGTATTTT. Translated: CARSFYWTSEYTDTQYF.

V gene TRBV9 combines with J gene TRBJ2-7, with 7 bases identical to TRBD1. The CDR3 sequence is 17 residues long. The junction had 11 bases not matched to a gene; V was cut back by 0 bases and J by 2 bases. Germline CDR1 reads SGDLS; CDR2 reads YYNGEE. CDR3 nucleotide sequence: TGTGCCAGCAGCGTAGCTCTCGGACAGGTTGTGCCCTACGAGCAGTACTTC. The encoded protein is CASSVALGQVVPYEQYF.

The chain joins TRBV7-9 to TRBJ2-2; 10 bases fit TRBD1. J gave up 4 bases and V 6 bases, and 11 bases lay outside the gene matches. The germline gives CDR1 SEHNR, CDR2 FQNEAQ (reference sequence). The CDR3 runs 17 residues. This CDR3 is CASREPGTGVSTGELFF. The CDR3 region has the DNA TGTGCCAGCAGAGAACCCGGGACAGGGGTTTCCACCGGGGAGCTGTTTTTT.

V and J are TRBV7-9 and TRBJ2-2; 10 bases line up with TRBD1. V lost 5 bases to trimming and J lost 5 bases; unmatched junction nucleotides: 11. The CDR3 totals 17 residues. The germline V gene has CDR1 SEHNR and CDR2 FQNEAQ (reference sequence). The CDR3 region has the DNA TGTGCCAGCAGCATCCCCCGGGACAGGGGTCGTACCGGGGAGCTGTTTTTT. This sequence encodes CASSIPRDRGRTGELFF.

This clone was detected once. This sequence joins TRBV30 and TRBJ1-5, with D possibly TRBD1 on 5 matching bases. This CDR3 contains 13 residues. With 0 bases removed from V and 9 bases from J, the gap between germline ends came to 12 bases. Germline CDR1 reads GTSNPN; CDR2 reads SVGIG (reference sequence). The DNA for the CDR3 is TGTGCCTGGAGTGTGGGGCCCCAAGGGCCCCAGCATTTT. Translation gives CAWSVGPQGPQHF.

This sequence joins TRBV19 and TRBJ1-5, with D hard to call. Trimming shortened V by 6 bases and J by 1 base, and 7 bases separated the two germline ends. The CDR3 sequence is 13 residues long. CDR1 LNHDA and CDR2 SQIVND come from the germline V gene (reference sequence). This CDR3 is CASSRQSNQPQHF. CDR3 nucleotide sequence: TGTGCCAGTAGCCGACAAAGCAATCAGCCCCAGCATTTT.

The rearrangement uses TRBV25-1 and TRBJ2-7, with 8 bases matching TRBD1. This CDR3 contains 14 residues. Losses at the gene ends were 3 bases for V and 2 bases for J; bases not matched to a gene: 3. Germline CDR1 and CDR2: MGHDK and SYGVNS. In DNA, the CDR3 is TGTGCCAGCAGTGAGCTGGACAGGGCCTACGAGCAGTACTTC. Its protein is CASSELDRAYEQYF.

The genes are TRBV9 and TRBJ2-2; no clear D gene. CDR1 is SGDLS, CDR2 YYNGEE, per germline. The CDR3 has 15 residues. V lost 3 bases and J 5 bases, leaving 14 bases between the germline ends. The CDR3 DNA follows: TGTGCCAGCAGCGCCCCTCAGCAGGCGACCGGGGAGCTGTTTTTT. It specifies CASSAPQQATGELFF.

Written as DNA, the CDR3 is TGTGCTAGTGGTTGGGAAGCCAGGGCCTCGGCAGAGACCCAGTACTTC. Translated, it gives CASGWEARASAETQYF. The chain carries TRBV12-5 and TRBJ2-5; a possible D gene is TRBD1 (5 bases). The germline V gene encodes CDR1 LGHNT and CDR2 FRNRAP. CDR3 length equals 16 residues. The V end was cut by 4 bases, the J end by 4 bases, with 19 bases between.

CDR3 nucleotide sequence: TGTGCCATCAATTTGGACGGGACACTATGGAGCTACACCTTC. Amino acid sequence: CAINLDGTLWSYTF. The chain carries TRBV10-3 and TRBJ1-2; maybe TRBD1 (6 bases). Germline lookup yields CDR1 ENHRY and CDR2 SYGVKD. V dropped 7 bases and J dropped 9 bases, with 21 bases sitting between them. CDR3 length: 14 amino acids.

This clone has just a few counts. The chain employs TRBV11-1 and TRBJ2-3, with unresolved D. In germline, CDR1 is SGHAT, CDR2 FQDESV (reference sequence). The ends were cut back, 5 bases at V and 5 bases at J, with 11 bases in the middle. The CDR3 covers 13 residues. CDR3 sequence: CASSLPDGDTQYF. Written as DNA, the CDR3 is TGTGCCAGCAGCCTCCCCGATGGAGATACGCAGTATTTT. The entire variable domain, with the rest obtained from reference TRBV11-1 and TRBJ2-3, is as follows: EAEVAQSPRYKITEKSQAVAFWCDPISGHATLYWYRQILGQGPELLVQFQDESVVDDSQLPKDRFSAERLKGVDSTLKIQPAELGDSAMYLCASSLPDGDTQYFGPGTRLTVL.

The chain is built from TRBV6-5 and TRBJ1-2; 8 nucleotides agree with TRBD1. Unmatched junction bases numbered 10, after V lost 6 bases and J lost 7 bases. This CDR3 has 14 amino acids. The germline CDR1 and CDR2 sequences are MNHEY and SVGAGI. CDR3 protein: CASSMDRVRSGYTF. The CDR3 region has the DNA TGTGCCAGCAGCATGGACAGGGTCCGCTCTGGCTACACCTTC.

This clone was observed a single time. The rearrangement uses TRBV5-1 and TRBJ2-1; D is undetermined. CDR1 is SGHRS and CDR2 is YFSETQ in the germline V gene. Trimming stripped 0 bases from V and 10 bases from J, with 17 bases between. The CDR3 consists of 15 residues. The CDR3 region is CASSLESSGVVEQFF. The CDR3 DNA reads TGCGCCAGCAGCTTGGAATCTAGTGGGGTCGTAGAGCAGTTCTTC.